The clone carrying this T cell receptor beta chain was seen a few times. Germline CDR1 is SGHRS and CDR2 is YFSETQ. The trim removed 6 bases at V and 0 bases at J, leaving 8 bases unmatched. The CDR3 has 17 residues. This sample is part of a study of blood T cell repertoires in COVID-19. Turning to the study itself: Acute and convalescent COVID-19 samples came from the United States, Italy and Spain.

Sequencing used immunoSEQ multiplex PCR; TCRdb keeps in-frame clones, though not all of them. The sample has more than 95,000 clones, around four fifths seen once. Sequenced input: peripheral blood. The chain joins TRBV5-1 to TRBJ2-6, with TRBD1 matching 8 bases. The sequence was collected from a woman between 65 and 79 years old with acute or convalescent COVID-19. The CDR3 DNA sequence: TGCGCCAGCATGAGGGACAGGACTATCTCTGGGGCCAACGTCCTGACTTTC. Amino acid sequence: CASMRDRTISGANVLTF.